These T cell receptor beta chains were read from a single sample in a study of blood T cell repertoires in COVID-19. Only in-frame clones appear in the TCRdb table, and some are missing; sequencing was by immunoSEQ multiplex PCR. The sample records 65,000 or so clones, 82% being singletons. What was sequenced was peripheral blood. These receptors were taken from a man aged 55 to 70 with acute or convalescent COVID-19. CDR3s include the opening cysteine and the closing phenylalanine or tryptophan. D genes are given only for firm matches. The size of a clone is reported for some rows only, either as once, few or many, or as a class for expanded clones.

>TRBV4-2|TRBJ1-2|TRBD1|NA
TGTGCCAGCAGCCTACCGGGACAGGGGATCTATGGCTACACCTTC
CASSLPGQGIYGYTF
>TRBV30|TRBJ2-6|TRBD1|once
TGTGCCTTGGGGACAGGGGGCGCTGGGGCCAACGTCCTGACTTTC
CALGTGGAGANVLTF
>TRBV10-3|TRBJ1-2|NA|NA
TGTGCCAACTCAGACGGAGACTATGGCTACACCTTC
CANSDGDYGYTF
>TRBV18|TRBJ1-1|NA|NA
TGTGCCAGCTCACCACCGAAAGGGACATTCCTGAACACTGAAGCTTTCTTT
CASSPPKGTFLNTEAFF
>TRBV6-2/TRBV6-3|TRBJ1-5|NA|NA
TGTGCCAGCAGTCGCCCTAAGGGGGTTTTGGGACAGCCCCAGCATTTT
CASSRPKGVLGQPQHF
>TRBV7-2|TRBJ2-5|TRBD2|NA
TGTGCCAGCAGCATCACCTTGAGCGGGGGCCAAGAGACCCAGTACTTC
CASSITLSGGQETQYF
>TRBV12-5|TRBJ2-7|TRBD2|few
TGTGCTAGTGGTCCGGAGGGAGGGACCGAGCAGTACTTC
CASGPEGGTEQYF
>TRBV7-3|TRBJ2-7|TRBD1|NA
TGTGCCAGCAGCTTATCGGGACAGGGGGAAATGCTCGACTTC
CASSLSGQGEMLDF
>TRBV19|TRBJ1-5|NA|NA
TGTGCCACCCAGGGTGGTGGGCCCCAGCATTTT
CATQGGGPQHF
>TRBV7-8|TRBJ2-7|TRBD2|NA
TGTGCCAGCAGCCTATTAGCTAATAGCGGGGGGGAGGCTGAGGAGCAGTACTTC
CASSLLANSGGEAEEQYF
>TRBV10-2|TRBJ1-2|NA|NA
TGCGCCAGCAGTGAGTCGGAATGGGGGGTTGGATTTGGAGGCTACACCTTC
CASSESEWGVGFGGYTF
>TRBV7-9|TRBJ1-5|TRBD1|NA
TGTGCCAGCAGCTTTACAGGGGGCCCGAATAGCAATCAGCCCCAGCATTTT
CASSFTGGPNSNQPQHF
>TRBV4-1|TRBJ2-5|TRBD2|NA
TGCGCCAGCAGCCAAGAAACCCTAATGGCGCTGCGGGGGAGTCAAGAGACCCAGTACTTC
CASSQETLMALRGSQETQYF
>TRBV7-2|TRBJ1-1|NA|NA
TGTGCCAGCAGCTTAAACAGGGTTGAAGCTTTCTTT
CASSLNRVEAFF
>TRBV4-1|TRBJ2-7|TRBD1|few
TGCGCCAGCAGCCGTTCCGGGACAGGGGTAGGGGAGCAGTACTTC
CASSRSGTGVGEQYF
>TRBV9|TRBJ1-5|NA|NA
TGTGCCAGCAGCGCGGGGACGGCTGGGGGGGGCAATCAGCCCCAGCATTTT
CASSAGTAGGGNQPQHF
>TRBV18|TRBJ1-3|NA|NA
TGTGCCAGCTCACCATGGGCAGATTCTGGAAACACCATATATTTT
CASSPWADSGNTIYF
>TRBV15|TRBJ2-2|NA|NA
TGTGCCACCAGCAGAGATCTCGGCGGTTACACCGGGGAGCTGTTTTTT
CATSRDLGGYTGELFF
>TRBV6-6|TRBJ1-6|TRBD1|NA
TGTGCCAGCAGTTTACTAAGGGACAGGGAGTCACCCCTCCACTTT
CASSLLRDRESPLHF
>TRBV6-1|TRBJ1-2|NA|few
TGTGCCAGCAGTGAACTTCAGGGTATTTCCTATGGCTACACCTTC
CASSELQGISYGYTF
>TRBV6-5|TRBJ1-6|NA|once
TGTGCCAGCAGTTACGTGGAGGGTGCTAATTCACCCCTCCACTTT
CASSYVEGANSPLHF
>TRBV6-5|TRBJ1-6|TRBD1|NA
TGTGCCAGCAGACAACAGGGGTATAATTCACCCCTCCACTTT
CASRQQGYNSPLHF
>TRBV24-1|TRBJ2-3|TRBD2|few
TGTGCCACCAGTGATTTGCGTCGCGGGGGAACAGATACGCAGTATTTT
CATSDLRRGGTDTQYF
>TRBV2|TRBJ2-3|NA|NA
TGTGCCAGCGTTCGCGGGCCCATATCCGATACGCAGTATTTT
CASVRGPISDTQYF
>TRBV18|TRBJ1-4|TRBD1|NA
TGTGCCAGCCTCCCCAACAGGGGTAATGAAAAACTGTTTTTT
CASLPNRGNEKLFF
>TRBV30|TRBJ1-3|NA|few
TGTGCCTGGAGTGTACTTGGAAACACCATATATTTT
CAWSVLGNTIYF
>TRBV7-8|TRBJ2-7|TRBD2|NA
TGTGCCAGCAGCTTAGTCCCTAGCGGTTTTTCCTACGAGCAGTACTTC
CASSLVPSGFSYEQYF
>TRBV14|TRBJ2-7|NA|NA
TGTGCCAGCAGCCAAGATAGGTGGACAGTAACAAACGAGCAGTACTTC
CASSQDRWTVTNEQYF
>TRBV14|TRBJ1-4|NA|NA
TGTGCCAGCAGCCAAGGGGCCAGTCATAATGAAAAACTGTTTTTT
CASSQGASHNEKLFF
>TRBV4-2|TRBJ1-2|TRBD1|NA
TGTGCCAGCAGCCAAGATCAAGACAGGGATGGCTACACCTTC
CASSQDQDRDGYTF
>TRBV7-9|TRBJ1-5|NA|NA
TGTGCCAGCAGCCAGAACAATCAGCCCCAGCATTTT
CASSQNNQPQHF
>TRBV5-6|TRBJ2-7|TRBD2|NA
TGTGCCAGCAGCACGCGGGGGACCAGCTCCTACGAGCAGTACTTC
CASSTRGTSSYEQYF
>TRBV4-1|TRBJ2-3|TRBD1|NA
TGCGCCAGCAGCCTTCAGGGGGAATCCGGAGATACGCAGTATTTT
CASSLQGESGDTQYF
>TRBV12-3/TRBV12-4|TRBJ1-1|NA|few
TGTGCCAGCAGTTTGAGAGTTACTGAAGCTTTCTTT
CASSLRVTEAFF
>TRBV5-4|TRBJ1-1|NA|NA
TGTGCCAGCAGCCTGACCAGGGGTACCACTGAAGCTTTCTTT
CASSLTRGTTEAFF
>TRBV27|TRBJ1-1|NA|NA
TGTGCCAGCAGTTTCTTCCCGGGTTGGACTGAAGCTTTCTTT
CASSFFPGWTEAFF
>TRBV27|TRBJ2-1|NA|NA
TGTGCCAGCAGTTTAAGACAGGCGTCCTACAATGAGCAGTTCTTC
CASSLRQASYNEQFF
>TRBV27|TRBJ1-1|NA|NA
TGTGCCAGCAGTCCCACCTATTCGACTGAAGCTTTCTTT
CASSPTYSTEAFF
>TRBV7-2|TRBJ1-2|TRBD1|NA
TGTGCCAGCAGCTTAGAGGGACAGGCTAACTATGGCTACACCTTC
CASSLEGQANYGYTF
>TRBV24-1|TRBJ2-3|NA|NA
TGTGCCACCAGTGTCCGGGGATCTCTCACAGATACGCAGTATTTT
CATSVRGSLTDTQYF
>TRBV9|TRBJ1-4|NA|NA
TGTGCCAGCAGCGGAGGGGGAGTAGAAAAACTGTTTTTT
CASSGGGVEKLFF
>TRBV7-3|TRBJ2-2|TRBD1|NA
TGTGCCAGCAGCAGGACAGGGGGATACACCGGGGAGCTGTTTTTT
CASSRTGGYTGELFF
>TRBV5-5|TRBJ1-3|NA|NA
TGTGCCAGCAGCTTGTCGGGGGGCCCGAGCTCTGGAAACACCATATATTTT
CASSLSGGPSSGNTIYF
>TRBV27|TRBJ2-1|NA|NA
TGTGCCAGCAGTCCTGGACTGAGCTCCTACAATGAGCAGTTCTTC
CASSPGLSSYNEQFF